Following are 10 T cell receptor beta chains from one sample sequenced in a study of shared clonotypes between healthy human individuals (dated by TCRdb to between 2020 and 2021). The receptor library was made with the immunoSEQ multiplex PCR assay. TCRdb stores this immuneACCESS table with in-frame sequences only. Part of the clones is absent; in the studies checked, under half of the shortfall reflects unresolved V genes, and no reason is known for the rest. The sample table shows about 2,200,000 clones, and about 92% are seen once. Roughly 1.8% of the sample rests with the top ten. For the CD8 naive samples, CD45RO-negative cells were positively selected for CCR7, yielding a CD45RA+CCR7+ population from which TemRA cells were excluded. The sequencing input was naive CD8+ T cells from PBMCs. The cell subset or site tag for this specimen amounts to: CD45RA+CCR7+. The receptors derive from a man aged 18-30 years in good health. Some clones in this sample may be carry-over from other donors' samples.

This chain links TRBV11-2 with TRBJ2-1; D is unresolved. This CDR3 has 15 amino acids. V dropped 1 base and J dropped 8 bases, with 15 bases sitting between them. Looked up from germline, CDR1 is SGHAT and CDR2 is FQNNGV. CDR3 DNA: TGTGCCAGCAGCTTAGGGACCTCCGCCTCCGATGAGCAGTTCTTC. Its translation: CASSLGTSASDEQFF.

The J gene is TRBJ1-1, the V gene TRBV7-9; D not resolved. V dropped 5 bases and J dropped 3 bases, with 13 bases sitting between them. This CDR3 region has 14 residues. Germline V gives CDR1 SEHNR, CDR2 FQNEAQ (reference sequence). CDR3 protein: CASSPGNLHTEAFF. For the CDR3, the DNA is TGTGCCAGCAGCCCGGGCAATCTACACACTGAAGCTTTCTTT.

This chain uses TRBV5-1 with TRBJ1-2; 8 bases fit TRBD1. J was trimmed by 4 bases and V by 2 bases; bases with no gene match: 13. Germline values: CDR1 SGHRS, CDR2 YFSETQ. The CDR3 is made up of 17 amino acids. In nucleotides, the CDR3 is TGCGCCAGCAGCTTCGGACAGGGAGGGAGTGATTTCTATGGCTACACCTTC. Translation gives CASSFGQGGSDFYGYTF.

The genes are TRBV19 and TRBJ2-5; perhaps TRBD1 as D (6 bases). Per germline, CDR1 LNHDA and CDR2 SQIVND (reference sequence). The CDR3 sequence is 13 residues long. V gave up 5 bases and J gave up 5 bases, with 12 bases separating them. The CDR3 is CASSLQGVETQYF. The CDR3, as DNA: TGTGCCAGTAGTTTACAGGGTGTGGAGACCCAGTACTTC.

The chain couples TRBV11-2 to TRBJ2-1; 7 nucleotides line up with TRBD2. Germline V gives CDR1 SGHAT, CDR2 FQNNGV. J gave up 3 bases and V 2 bases, and 4 bases lay outside the gene matches. CDR3 length: 15 residues. The CDR3 DNA is TGTGCCAGCAGCTTACGGGACTACCACTACAATGAGCAGTTCTTC. This codes for CASSLRDYHYNEQFF.

This clone was seen just once. The genes are TRBV27 and TRBJ2-7, with D tentatively TRBD1 (5 bases). The CDR3 runs to 14 residues. The V gene's germline CDR1 is MNHEY and CDR2 SMNVEV (reference sequence). The V and J ends lost 5 bases and 2 bases respectively, with 13 bases between them. CDR3 in DNA: TGTGCCAGCAGTCCTATCGGACAAACCTACGAGCAGTACTTC. Encoded protein: CASSPIGQTYEQYF.

This clone was recorded a few times. The CDR3 sequence is CASSLGQGPYEQYF. For the CDR3, the DNA is TGTGCCAGCAGCTTGGGACAGGGGCCCTACGAGCAGTACTTC. The V and J genes are TRBV5-6 and TRBJ2-7; 8 bases are shared with TRBD1. This CDR3 comprises 14 residues. Germline V gives CDR1 SGHDT, CDR2 YYEEEE. The ends lost 0 bases at V and 2 bases at J; junction bases unmatched: 1.

CDR3 in DNA: TGCACCAGCAGTCCTAACCCGACAGGATCCTACGAGCAGTACTTC. This codes for CTSSPNPTGSYEQYF. V usage is TRBV1 and J usage is TRBJ2-7; TRBD1, the D gene given by the table, was not confirmed from the DNA. TRBV1 is tagged as a pseudogene. The CDR3 length is 15 residues.

The J gene is TRBJ2-7, the V gene TRBV5-1; TRBD1 might be the D (6 bases). There are 15 residues in the CDR3. Deletions cut 0 bases from V and 2 bases from J, with 12 bases between. Germline V gene sequence: CDR1 SGHRS, CDR2 YFSETQ. CDR3 bases: TGCGCCAGCAGCTTGGGCCCAGGGGCGGCCTACGAGCAGTACTTC. Its protein product is CASSLGPGAAYEQYF.

This rearrangement joins TRBV30 to TRBJ1-2; D is possibly TRBD1 (5 bases). Per the germline V gene, CDR1 is GTSNPN and CDR2 is SVGIG (reference sequence). The CDR3 is made up of 11 amino acids. V was cut by 8 bases and J by 4 bases, with 11 bases left in between. The chain's CDR3 is CAGGGGYGYTF. CDR3 DNA sequence: TGTGCCGGCGGGGGGGGCTATGGCTACACCTTC.